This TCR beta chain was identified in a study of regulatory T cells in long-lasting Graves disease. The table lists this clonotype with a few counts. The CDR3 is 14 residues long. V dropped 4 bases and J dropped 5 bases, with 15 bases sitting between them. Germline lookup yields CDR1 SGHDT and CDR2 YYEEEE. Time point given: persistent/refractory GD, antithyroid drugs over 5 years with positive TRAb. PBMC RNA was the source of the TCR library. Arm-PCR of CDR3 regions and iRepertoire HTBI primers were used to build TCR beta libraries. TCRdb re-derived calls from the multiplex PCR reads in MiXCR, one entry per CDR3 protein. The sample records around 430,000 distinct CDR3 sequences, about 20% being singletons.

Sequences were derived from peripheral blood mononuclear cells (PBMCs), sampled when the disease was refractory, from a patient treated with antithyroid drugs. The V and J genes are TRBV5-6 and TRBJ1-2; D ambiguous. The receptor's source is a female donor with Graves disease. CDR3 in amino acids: CASSLGRTSYGYTF. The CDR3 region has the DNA TGTGCCAGCAGCCTTGGACGGACGTCATATGGCTACACCTTC.